These T cell receptor beta chains were read from a single sample in a study of blood T cell repertoires in COVID-19. The method was immunoSEQ multiplex PCR; TCRdb's version includes in-frame clones alone and lacks a portion of them. This table holds 200,000 to 250,000 clones, roughly 80% found once. Specimen: peripheral blood. Receptors originate from a woman older than 75 with COVID-19, enrolled during active disease. Each CDR3 is given with its conserved first and last residue. A D gene is named only where the DNA matches it firmly. Part of the rows lack a size; the others show once, few, many or a class for expanded clones.

TRBJ1-1 few TRBD1 TRBV25-1 TGTGCCAGCAGGACGGACAGGAGGGACACTGAAGCTTTCTTT CASRTDRRDTEAFF
TRBJ1-1 once TRBD1 TRBV5-5 TGTGCCAGCAGCTTGGGACAGGGCCTCATGAACACTGAAGCTTTCTTT CASSLGQGLMNTEAFF
TRBJ1-4 NA NA TRBV4-1 TGCGCCAGCAGCCCCCCATTCGAAAAACTGTTTTTT CASSPPFEKLFF
TRBJ1-2 NA TRBD1 TRBV19 TGTGCCAGTAGCCCTCTTGAAAGGGACAGGGGGCCCCATGGCTACACCTTC CASSPLERDRGPHGYTF
TRBJ2-3 once NA TRBV5-1 TGCGCCAGCAGCTTGGGCCCCCGAACTCTCACAGATACGCAGTATTTT CASSLGPRTLTDTQYF
TRBJ2-1 NA NA TRBV9 TGTGCCAGCAGCCCTCCCGCCCGGAGGGAGCAGTTCTTC CASSPPARREQFF
TRBJ2-1 NA TRBD2 TRBV3-1/TRBV3-2 TGTGCCAGCAGCCAAGATCCCAGCGGGAAGGCCCATGAGCAGTTCTTC CASSQDPSGKAHEQFF
TRBJ1-4 NA NA TRBV6-5 TGTGCCAGCAGCCCCCGGGGGGCCCGTGAAAAACTGTTTTTT CASSPRGAREKLFF
TRBJ1-4 NA NA TRBV19 TGTGCCAGTAGACTTTTTAGTGCAACTAATGAAAAACTGTTTTTT CASRLFSATNEKLFF
TRBJ2-2 NA TRBD2 TRBV18 TGTGCCAGCTCACCGGGTCGCGGGAGCAACACCGGGGAGCTGTTTTTT CASSPGRGSNTGELFF
TRBJ2-5 few NA TRBV6-2/TRBV6-3 TGTGCCAGCAGTCACGCCGGGTCTTACCAAGAGACCCAGTACTTC CASSHAGSYQETQYF
TRBJ2-5 few NA TRBV29-1 TGCAGCGTTGACCTCAGGGGAAAGACCCAGTACTTC CSVDLRGKTQYF
TRBJ2-3 once TRBD2 TRBV5-1 TGCGCCAGCAGCTTGGCCGGGACTAGCGGGAGAGGGGCAGATACGCAGTATTTT CASSLAGTSGRGADTQYF
TRBJ2-7 NA NA TRBV5-1 TGCGCCAGCAGATTAGACGGGGTGGCCTACGAGCAGTACTTC CASRLDGVAYEQYF
TRBJ1-5 NA NA TRBV18 TGTGCCAGCTCACCATTGGGAGGGACGCTCAATCAGCCCCAGCATTTT CASSPLGGTLNQPQHF
TRBJ1-3 NA NA TRBV28 TGTGCCAGCACCCTCCCGGGTAGGCGTTCTGGAAACACCATATATTTT CASTLPGRRSGNTIYF
TRBJ1-2 NA NA TRBV6-5 TGTGCCAGCAGGGCGGGCCTTAACTATGGCTACACCTTC CASRAGLNYGYTF
TRBJ1-1 NA TRBD1 TRBV18 TGTGCCAGCTCACCACGGGACAGGGGGCTGGTCACTGAAGCTTTCTTT CASSPRDRGLVTEAFF
TRBJ2-1 NA NA TRBV19 TGTGCCAGTGGGGGCTGGCGGGAGCGGGGTGAGCAGTTCTTC CASGGWRERGEQFF
TRBJ2-1 NA NA TRBV18 TGTGCCAGCTCGGCGAATGGGGGGAATGAGCAGTTCTTC CASSANGGNEQFF
TRBJ1-1 NA NA TRBV14 TGTGCCAGCAGCCAAGGCGTAGTAGAAGGGAGAGCTTTCTTT CASSQGVVEGRAFF
TRBJ2-3 once TRBD2 TRBV3-1/TRBV3-2 TGTGCCAGCAGCCAAGGACTAGCCTGGACAGATACGCAGTATTTT CASSQGLAWTDTQYF
TRBJ2-3 once NA TRBV2 TGTGCCAGCAGTATCAGGACAGGAGGGACAGATACGCAGTATTTT CASSIRTGGTDTQYF
TRBJ1-1 NA NA TRBV5-1 TGCGCCAGCAGCTTAGTCCAGGGCAGGACTGAAGCTTTCTTT CASSLVQGRTEAFF
TRBJ1-1 NA NA TRBV18 TGTGCCAGCTCCGAGGCCAGGGCTGAAGCTTTCTTT CASSEARAEAFF
TRBJ2-2 NA TRBD1 TRBV2 TGTGCCAGCAGTGACTACAGGGGCTCCACCGGGGAGCTGTTTTTT CASSDYRGSTGELFF
TRBJ1-1 NA NA TRBV10-3 TGTGCCATCAGTGAGTCGACCCCGACAGTTAGGGGCACTGAAGCTTTCTTT CAISESTPTVRGTEAFF
TRBJ2-3 NA TRBD1 TRBV15 TGTGCCTCCGAAAAACCAGGGGGCTTTGCAGATACGCAGTATTTT CASEKPGGFADTQYF
TRBJ2-5 NA NA TRBV2 TGTGCCAGCAGTTTTTTAAGGGGGGAGACCCAGTACTTC CASSFLRGETQYF
TRBJ2-5 NA NA TRBV5-1 TGCGCCAGCAGCCCAGCGGCTTGGGGCCAAGAGACCCAGTACTTC CASSPAAWGQETQYF
TRBJ2-7 NA NA TRBV9 TGTGCCAGCACCCATCAGGGCCAACCCGGCGAGCAGTACTTC CASTHQGQPGEQYF
TRBJ2-5 NA NA TRBV20-1 TGCAGTGCTAGTGGCGGGTTTGCGTACTTC CSASGGFAYF
TRBJ1-1 NA NA TRBV7-8 TGTGCCAGCAGCTCACAGGTTGGGTTTCCAGCTTTCTTT CASSSQVGFPAFF
TRBJ1-1 NA NA TRBV4-2 TGTGCCAGCAGCCAAGAAGCGATGAGCACTGAAGCTTTCTTT CASSQEAMSTEAFF
TRBJ1-5 NA NA TRBV19 TGTGCCAGTAGTAAAAGACAGGCTGATCAGCCCCAGCATTTT CASSKRQADQPQHF
TRBJ2-1 NA TRBD1 TRBV5-1 TGCGCCAGCAGCTTCGGGCAGGGGGCTTTGAATGAGCAGTTCTTC CASSFGQGALNEQFF
TRBJ1-1 NA NA TRBV27 TGTGCCAGCAGTCCCCCGACACGCGTGCACACTGAAGCTTTCTTT CASSPPTRVHTEAFF
TRBJ1-2 NA NA TRBV6-5 TGTGCCAGCAGGGTGGGGGCAATCTATGGCTACACCTTC CASRVGAIYGYTF
TRBJ1-2 NA TRBD1 TRBV5-1 TGCGCCAGCAGGCTTGTGGGCCAGGGGGGCAGTGGCTACACCTTC CASRLVGQGGSGYTF
TRBJ2-2 NA TRBD1 TRBV10-3 TGTGCCATCAGAAACGACAGGGGGCGGACCGGGGAGCTGTTTTTT CAIRNDRGRTGELFF
TRBJ2-1 NA TRBD2 TRBV20-1 TGCAGTGCAAGTCCGGGACTAGCAGACAATGAGCAGTTCTTC CSASPGLADNEQFF
TRBJ2-3 NA TRBD1 TRBV5-1 TGCGCCAGCAGCCCCGGACAGGGCACAGATACGCAGTATTTT CASSPGQGTDTQYF
TRBJ2-3 NA TRBD1 TRBV3-1/TRBV3-2 TGTGCCAGCAGACGGACAGGGTTTCCAGATACGCAGTATTTT CASRRTGFPDTQYF
TRBJ1-3 NA TRBD1 TRBV5-1 TGCGCCAGCACCCCGACAGGGGGTGGATACACCATATATTTT CASTPTGGGYTIYF
TRBJ2-3 NA TRBD1 TRBV9 TGTGCCAGCAGGGGGACAGGGATGGGCACAGATACGCAGTATTTT CASRGTGMGTDTQYF
TRBJ1-1 NA NA TRBV6-5 TGTGCCAGCAGTCCCGACAGGCGCAACACTGAAGCTTTCTTT CASSPDRRNTEAFF
TRBJ2-3 NA TRBD2 TRBV5-1 TGCGCCAGCAGCTTCGGACTAGCGGGGGGCACAGATACGCAGTATTTT CASSFGLAGGTDTQYF